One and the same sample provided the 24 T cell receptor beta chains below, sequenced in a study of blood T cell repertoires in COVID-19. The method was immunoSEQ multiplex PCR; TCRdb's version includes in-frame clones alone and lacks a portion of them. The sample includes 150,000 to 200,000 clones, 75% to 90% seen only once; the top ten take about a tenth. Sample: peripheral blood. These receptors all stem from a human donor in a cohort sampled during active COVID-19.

The CDR3 DNA is TGTGCCACCAGCACGGGGGGGCTCAATGAGCAGTTCTTC. It yields the protein CATSTGGLNEQFF. The chain is built from TRBV15 and TRBJ2-1, with 8 bases lining up with TRBD2. The CDR3 is 13 residues long. CDR1 and CDR2 (germline): LNHNV, YYDKDF (reference sequence). Unmatched junction bases numbered 2, after V lost 4 bases and J lost 6 bases.

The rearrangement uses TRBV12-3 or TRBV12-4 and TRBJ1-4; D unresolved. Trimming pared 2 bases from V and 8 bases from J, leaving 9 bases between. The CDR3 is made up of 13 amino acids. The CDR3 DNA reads TGTGCCAGCAGTTTACTTTCGGGGGAAAAACTGTTTTTT. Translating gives CASSLLSGEKLFF.

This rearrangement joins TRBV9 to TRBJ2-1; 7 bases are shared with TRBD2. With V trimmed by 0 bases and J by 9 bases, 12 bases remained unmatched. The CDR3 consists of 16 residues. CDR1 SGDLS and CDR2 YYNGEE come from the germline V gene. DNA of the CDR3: TGTGCCAGCAGCGTAGAAGGGGTGAGCGGGACTCTTGAGCAGTTCTTC. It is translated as CASSVEGVSGTLEQFF. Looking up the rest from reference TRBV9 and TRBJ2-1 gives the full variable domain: DSGVTQTPKHLITATGQRVTLRCSPRSGDLSVYWYQQSLDQGLQFLIQYYNGEERAKGNILERFSAQQFPDLHSELNLSSLELGDSALYFCASSVEGVSGTLEQFFGPGTRLTVL.

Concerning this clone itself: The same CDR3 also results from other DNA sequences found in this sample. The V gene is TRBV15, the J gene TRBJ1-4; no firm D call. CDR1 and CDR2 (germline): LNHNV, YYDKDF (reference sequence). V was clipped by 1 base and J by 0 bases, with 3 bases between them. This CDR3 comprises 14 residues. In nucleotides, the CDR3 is TGTGCCACCAGCAGAGCCGCAACTAATGAAAAACTGTTTTTT. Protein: CATSRAATNEKLFF. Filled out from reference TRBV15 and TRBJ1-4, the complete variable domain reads DAMVIQNPRYQVTQFGKPVTLSCSQTLNHNVMYWYQQKSSQAPKLLFHYYDKDFNNEADTPDNFQSRRPNTSFCFLDIRSPGLGDTAMYLCATSRAATNEKLFFGSGTQLSVL.

The CDR3 sequence is CSVRKDGRPGETQYF. In DNA, the CDR3 is TGCAGCGTTAGAAAGGACGGCCGGCCAGGGGAGACCCAGTACTTC. The chain combines TRBV29-1 with TRBJ2-5; tentative D call: TRBD1 (5 bases). With 5 bases removed from V and 5 bases from J, the gap between germline ends came to 21 bases. Germline-derived CDR1 and CDR2 are SQVTM and ANQGSEA. The CDR3 contains 15 residues. Full variable domain (outside the CDR3, taken from reference TRBV29-1 and TRBJ2-5): SAVISQKPSRDICQRGTSLTIQCQVDSQVTMMFWYRQQPGQSLTLIATANQGSEATYESGFVIDKFPISRPNLTFSTLTVSNMSPEDSSIYLCSVRKDGRPGETQYFGPGTRLLVL.

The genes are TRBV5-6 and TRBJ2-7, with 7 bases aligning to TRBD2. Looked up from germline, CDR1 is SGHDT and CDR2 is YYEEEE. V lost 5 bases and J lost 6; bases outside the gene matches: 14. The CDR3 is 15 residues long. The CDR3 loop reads CASSSGGRERIEQYF. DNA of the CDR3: TGTGCCAGCAGTTCGGGAGGAAGAGAGAGGATCGAGCAGTACTTC.

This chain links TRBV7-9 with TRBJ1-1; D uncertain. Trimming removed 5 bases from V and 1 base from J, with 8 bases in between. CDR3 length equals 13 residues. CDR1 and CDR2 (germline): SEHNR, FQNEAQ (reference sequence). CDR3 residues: CASSPPRNTEAFF. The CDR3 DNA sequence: TGTGCCAGCAGCCCCCCTCGGAACACTGAAGCTTTCTTT.

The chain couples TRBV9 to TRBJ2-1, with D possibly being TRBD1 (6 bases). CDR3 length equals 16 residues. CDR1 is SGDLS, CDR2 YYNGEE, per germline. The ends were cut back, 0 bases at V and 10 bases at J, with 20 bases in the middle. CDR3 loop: CASSVGLRGYLSEQFF. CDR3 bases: TGTGCCAGCAGCGTAGGACTTAGGGGGTATTTATCCGAGCAGTTCTTC.

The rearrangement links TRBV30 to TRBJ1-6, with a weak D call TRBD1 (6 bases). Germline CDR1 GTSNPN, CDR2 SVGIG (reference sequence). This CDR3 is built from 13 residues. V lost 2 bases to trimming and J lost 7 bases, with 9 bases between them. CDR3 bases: TGTGCCTGGAGTACAGGGACAAATTCACCCCTCCACTTT. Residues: CAWSTGTNSPLHF.

CDR3 bases: TGTGCCAGCAGCCGAGGAGTTGGGGCTAGCGGACCCCAAGAGACCCAGTACTTC. Amino acids: CASSRGVGASGPQETQYF. The chain combines TRBV3-1 (or the pseudogene TRBV3-2) with TRBJ2-5; 7 bases match TRBD2. Germline V lookup: CDR1 LGHDT, CDR2 YNNKEL (reference sequence). V was clipped by 4 bases and J by 1 base; unmatched bases: 15. The CDR3 has 18 amino acids.

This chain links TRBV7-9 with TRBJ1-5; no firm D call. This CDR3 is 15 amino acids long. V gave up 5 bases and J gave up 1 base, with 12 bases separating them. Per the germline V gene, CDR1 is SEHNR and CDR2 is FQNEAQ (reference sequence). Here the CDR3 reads CASSPGSLSNQPQHF. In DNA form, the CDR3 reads TGTGCCAGCAGCCCCGGGAGTTTGAGCAATCAGCCCCAGCATTTT.

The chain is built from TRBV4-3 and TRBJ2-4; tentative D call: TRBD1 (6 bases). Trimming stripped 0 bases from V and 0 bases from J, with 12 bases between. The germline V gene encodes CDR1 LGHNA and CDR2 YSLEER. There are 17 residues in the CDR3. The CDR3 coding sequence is TGCGCCAGCAGCCAAGATCCCAGGGGCTTAGCCAAAAACATTCAGTACTTC. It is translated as CASSQDPRGLAKNIQYF.

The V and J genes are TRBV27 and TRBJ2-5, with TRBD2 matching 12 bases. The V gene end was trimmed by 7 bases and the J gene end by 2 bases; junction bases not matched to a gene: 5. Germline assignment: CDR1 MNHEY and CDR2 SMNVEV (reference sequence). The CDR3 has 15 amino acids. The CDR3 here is CASTSLAGGQETQYF. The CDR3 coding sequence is TGTGCCAGCACCTCTCTAGCGGGAGGGCAAGAGACCCAGTACTTC.

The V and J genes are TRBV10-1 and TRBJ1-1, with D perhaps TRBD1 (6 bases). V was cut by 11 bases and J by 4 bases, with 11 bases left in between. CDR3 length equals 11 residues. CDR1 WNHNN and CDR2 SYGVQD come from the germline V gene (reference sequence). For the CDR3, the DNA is TGCGCCGGGGCAGGGGTCACTGAAGCTTTCTTT. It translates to CAGAGVTEAFF.

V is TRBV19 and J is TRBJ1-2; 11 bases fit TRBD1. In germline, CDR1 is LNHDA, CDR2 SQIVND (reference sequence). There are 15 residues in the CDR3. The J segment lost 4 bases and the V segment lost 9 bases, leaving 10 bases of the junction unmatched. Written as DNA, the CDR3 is TGTGCCAGCACCCCCCGGACAGGGGGCGGCTATGGCTACACCTTC. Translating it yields CASTPRTGGGYGYTF. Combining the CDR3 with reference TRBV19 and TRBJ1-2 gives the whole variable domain DGGITQSPKYLFRKEGQNVTLSCEQNLNHDAMYWYRQDPGQGLRLIYYSQIVNDFQKGDIAEGYSVSREKKESFPLTVTSAQKNPTAFYLCASTPRTGGGYGYTFGSGTRLTVV.

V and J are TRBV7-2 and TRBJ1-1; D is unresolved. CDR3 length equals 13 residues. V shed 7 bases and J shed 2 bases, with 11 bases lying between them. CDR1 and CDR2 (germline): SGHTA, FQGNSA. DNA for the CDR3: TGTGCCAGCAACGAGGGCCCAAACACTGAAGCTTTCTTT. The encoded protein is CASNEGPNTEAFF.

CDR3 loop: CASSRTGDNYGYTF. In nucleotides, the CDR3 is TGCGCCAGCAGCCGGACCGGGGATAACTATGGCTACACCTTC. The chain links TRBV5-1 to TRBJ1-2; D uncertain. Per the germline V gene, CDR1 is SGHRS and CDR2 is YFSETQ. There are 14 residues in the CDR3. Trimming removed 4 bases at V and 1 base at J, with 11 bases between.

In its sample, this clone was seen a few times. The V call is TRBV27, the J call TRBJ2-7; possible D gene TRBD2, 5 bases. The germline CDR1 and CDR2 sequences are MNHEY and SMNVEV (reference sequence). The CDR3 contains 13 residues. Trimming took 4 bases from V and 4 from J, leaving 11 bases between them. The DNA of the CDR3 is TGTGCCAGCAGTTATTTAAGCGGTTACGAGCAGTACTTC. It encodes CASSYLSGYEQYF.

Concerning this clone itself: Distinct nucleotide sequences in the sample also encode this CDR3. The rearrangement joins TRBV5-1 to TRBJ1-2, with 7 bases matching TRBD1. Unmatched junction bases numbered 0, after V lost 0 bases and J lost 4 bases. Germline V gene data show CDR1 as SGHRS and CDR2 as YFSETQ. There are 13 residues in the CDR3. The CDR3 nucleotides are TGCGCCAGCAGCTTGGACAGGGGCTATGGCTACACCTTC. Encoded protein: CASSLDRGYGYTF.

The CDR3 sequence: CASSRSTGAFGNTIYF. The CDR3 bases are TGTGCCAGCAGCCGATCGACAGGAGCTTTTGGAAACACCATATATTTT. The V gene is TRBV7-9, the J gene TRBJ1-3; TRBD1 is a possible D gene (6 bases). The V end lost 5 bases, the J end lost 3 bases, and 17 bases lay between the germline ends. The germline gives CDR1 SEHNR, CDR2 FQNEAQ (reference sequence). The CDR3 is made up of 16 amino acids.

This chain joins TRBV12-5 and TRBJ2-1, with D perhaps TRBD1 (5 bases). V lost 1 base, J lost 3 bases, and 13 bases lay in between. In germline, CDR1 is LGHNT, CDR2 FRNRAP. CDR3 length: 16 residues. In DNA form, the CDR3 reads TGTGCTAGTGGTTTGGGACAGACGGTGAACTACAATGAGCAGTTCTTC. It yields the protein CASGLGQTVNYNEQFF.

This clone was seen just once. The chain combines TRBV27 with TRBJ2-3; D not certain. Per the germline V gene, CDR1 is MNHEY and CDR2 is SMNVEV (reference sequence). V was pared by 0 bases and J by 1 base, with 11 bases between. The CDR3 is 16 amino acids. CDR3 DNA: TGTGCCAGCAGTTTATCCGTCTTTCGAGGCACAGATACGCAGTATTTT. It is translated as CASSLSVFRGTDTQYF.

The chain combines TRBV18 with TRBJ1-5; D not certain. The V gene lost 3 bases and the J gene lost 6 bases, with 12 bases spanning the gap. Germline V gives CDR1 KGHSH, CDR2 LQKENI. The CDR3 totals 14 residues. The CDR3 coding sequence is TGTGCCAGCTCACCGTCCGACACGACTCAGCCCCAGCATTTT. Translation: CASSPSDTTQPQHF. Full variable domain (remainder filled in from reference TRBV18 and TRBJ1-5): NAGVMQNPRHLVRRRGQEARLRCSPMKGHSHVYWYRQLPEEGLKFMVYLQKENIIDESGMPKERFSAEFPKEGPSILRIQQVVRGDSAAYFCASSPSDTTQPQHFGDGTRLSIL.

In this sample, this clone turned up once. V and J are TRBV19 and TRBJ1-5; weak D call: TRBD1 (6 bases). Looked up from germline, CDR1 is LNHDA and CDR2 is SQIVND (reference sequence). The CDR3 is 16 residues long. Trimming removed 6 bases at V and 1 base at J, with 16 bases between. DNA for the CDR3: TGTGCCAGTAGCCCTTTGTTCGGACAGAGCAATCAGCCCCAGCATTTT. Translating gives CASSPLFGQSNQPQHF.